A selection of T cell receptor beta chains follows, all from one sample in a study of cytomegalovirus exposure and HLA in healthy donors. The method was immunoSEQ multiplex PCR; TCRdb's version includes in-frame clones alone and lacks a portion of them. The sample table includes roughly 45,000 clones. Sequenced sample: PBMCs. The receptor source for this set is a woman aged 30 to 39 in good health and CMV-seronegative. Each CDR3 is given with its conserved first and last residue. A D gene is named only where the DNA matches it firmly.

TRBV6-1,NA,NA,CASSETPGTYEQYF
TRBV29-1,TRBD1,TRBJ1-4,CSVEDDRDRGLGKLFF
TRBV4-1,NA,TRBJ1-2,CASSQSGITYGYTF
TRBV10-3,NA,TRBJ2-3,CATGGSTQYF
TRBV7-9,NA,TRBJ2-2,CASSFDRLTGELFF
TRBV4-2,TRBD2,TRBJ2-1,CASSQEFTSGNSYNEQFF
TRBV6-5,NA,TRBJ2-5,CASSYGGTPQETQYF
TRBV7-2,NA,TRBJ1-4,CASSPRSGTRNEKLFF
TRBV9,TRBD2,TRBJ2-1,CASSVSSGSDTEQFF
TRBV28,NA,TRBJ2-3,CASSLGGSTDTQYF
TRBV28,TRBD2,TRBJ2-1,CASLVSGRDNEQFF
TRBV27,NA,TRBJ1-5,CASSPYSNQPQHF
TRBV18,NA,TRBJ2-7,CASSPRENYEQYF
TRBV4-1,TRBD2,TRBJ2-1,CASSTGLALTYNEQFF
TRBV30,TRBD1,TRBJ2-7,CAWRGQSDRGRLYEQYF
TRBV27,NA,TRBJ2-7,CASSLLVVGGSPYEQYF
TRBV5-1,TRBD1,TRBJ1-4,CASSSRDSEMKKLFF
TRBV5-6,TRBD1,TRBJ1-1,CASSLRGPGEAFF
TRBV19,NA,TRBJ1-2,CASSLTGSGAYGYTF
TRBV7-3,NA,TRBJ2-2,CASSTTGTGELFF
TRBV18,NA,TRBJ1-2,CASSPQDSPYGYTF
TRBV10-1,NA,TRBJ1-1,CASSLGVGPGEAFF
TRBV9,NA,TRBJ2-1,CASSVGPGSSYNEQFF
TRBV18,TRBD1,TRBJ2-7,CASSPRGQGTYEQYF
TRBV18,NA,TRBJ2-3,CASSPPDYPDTQYF